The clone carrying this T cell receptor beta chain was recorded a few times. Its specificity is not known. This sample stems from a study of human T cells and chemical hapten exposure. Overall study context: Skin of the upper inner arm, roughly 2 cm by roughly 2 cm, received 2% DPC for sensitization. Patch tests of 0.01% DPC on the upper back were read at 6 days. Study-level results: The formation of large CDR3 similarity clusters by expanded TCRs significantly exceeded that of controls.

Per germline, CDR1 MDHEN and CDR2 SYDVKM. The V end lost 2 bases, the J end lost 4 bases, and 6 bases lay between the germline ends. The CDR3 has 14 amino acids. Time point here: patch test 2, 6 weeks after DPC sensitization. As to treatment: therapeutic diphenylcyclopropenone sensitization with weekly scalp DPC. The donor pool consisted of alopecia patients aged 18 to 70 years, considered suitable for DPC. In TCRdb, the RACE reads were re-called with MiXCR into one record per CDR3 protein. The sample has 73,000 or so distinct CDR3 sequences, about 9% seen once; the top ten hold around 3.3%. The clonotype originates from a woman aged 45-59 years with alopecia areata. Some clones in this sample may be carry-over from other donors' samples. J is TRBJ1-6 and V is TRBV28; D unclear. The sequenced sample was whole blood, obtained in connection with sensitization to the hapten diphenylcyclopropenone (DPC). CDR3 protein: CASSLKQYNSPLHF. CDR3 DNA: TGTGCCAGCAGTTTAAAACAGTATAATTCACCCCTCCACTTT.